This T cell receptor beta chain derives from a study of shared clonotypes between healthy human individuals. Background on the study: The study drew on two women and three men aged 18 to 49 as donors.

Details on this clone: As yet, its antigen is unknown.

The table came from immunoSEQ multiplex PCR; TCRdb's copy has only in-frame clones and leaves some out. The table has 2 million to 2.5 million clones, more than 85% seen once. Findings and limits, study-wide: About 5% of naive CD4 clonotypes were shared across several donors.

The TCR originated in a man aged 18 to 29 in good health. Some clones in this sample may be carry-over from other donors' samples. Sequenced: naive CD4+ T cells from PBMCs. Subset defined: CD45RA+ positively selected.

The CDR3 sequence is CSVGFVAATNEKLFF. Written as DNA, the CDR3 is TGCAGCGTTGGGTTCGTAGCCGCAACTAATGAAAAACTGTTTTTT. The chain combines TRBV29-1 with TRBJ1-4, with D hard to call. The V gene's germline CDR1 is SQVTM and CDR2 ANQGSEA. CDR3 length: 15 amino acids. Trimming left V 4 bases short and J 0 bases short, with 12 bases between.